The sample holds a few counts of the clone carrying this T cell receptor beta chain. TCRdb reanalysed the RT-PCR reads using MiXCR and keeps one entry per CDR3 protein. The sample shows more than 150,000 distinct CDR3 sequences, nearly 25% of them seen only once. The source of the sample is a study of patients and donors after allogeneic stem cell transplantation. The V gene's germline CDR1 is SGDLS and CDR2 YYNGEE. V lost 0 bases, J lost 0 bases, and 7 bases lay in between. CDR3 size: 14 residues. Sample: blood, either unsorted or a sorted T cell fraction (not recorded which). The clonotype originates from a human donor who was either an allogeneic HSCT recipient or a stem cell or donor lymphocyte infusion donor (not recorded which). It is not recorded whose cells these are; they may come from a transplant donor. The genes are TRBV9 and TRBJ2-7; D not certain. For the CDR3, the DNA is TGTGCCAGCAGCGTAGACCCCAGCTCCTACGAGCAGTACTTC. It yields the protein CASSVDPSSYEQYF. The full variable domain, completed using reference TRBV9 and TRBJ2-7, is DSGVTQTPKHLITATGQRVTLRCSPRSGDLSVYWYQQSLDQGLQFLIQYYNGEERAKGNILERFSAQQFPDLHSELNLSSLELGDSALYFCASSVDPSSYEQYFGPGTRLTVT.